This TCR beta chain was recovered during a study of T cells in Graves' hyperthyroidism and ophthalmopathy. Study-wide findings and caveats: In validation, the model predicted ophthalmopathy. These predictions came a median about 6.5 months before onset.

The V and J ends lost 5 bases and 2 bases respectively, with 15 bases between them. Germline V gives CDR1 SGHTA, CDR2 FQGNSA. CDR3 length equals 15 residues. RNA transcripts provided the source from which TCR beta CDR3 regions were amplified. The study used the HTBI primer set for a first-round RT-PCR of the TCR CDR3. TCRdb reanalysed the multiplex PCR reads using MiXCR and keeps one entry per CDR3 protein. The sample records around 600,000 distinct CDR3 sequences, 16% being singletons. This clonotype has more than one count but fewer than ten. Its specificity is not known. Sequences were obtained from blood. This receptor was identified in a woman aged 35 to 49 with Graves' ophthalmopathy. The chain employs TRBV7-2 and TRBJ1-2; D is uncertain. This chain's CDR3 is CASSRSWTENYGYTF. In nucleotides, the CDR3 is TGTGCCAGCAGCCGATCCTGGACGGAAAACTATGGCTACACCTTC.